This note documents a single T cell receptor beta chain sequence. The antigen is unknown. The CDR3 spans 11 residues. Trimming removed 8 bases at V and 4 bases at J, with 9 bases between. CDR1 is SGHAT, CDR2 FQNNGV, per germline. The sample comes from a study of shared clonotypes between healthy human individuals. General study results and limits: Naive subsets generally had larger estimated richness than memory subsets.

The assay ran at deep level. Several immunoSEQ 96-well plates shared each subset's DNA, each plate a replicate. Some clones are missing from TCRdb's copy, which holds only in-frame ones; the method was immunoSEQ multiplex PCR. This sample carries about 690,000 clones, 80% to 95% of them seen once, and the ten largest clones take 34%. Each CD8 memory set brought CD45RO+ cells together with CCR7-negative CD45RA+ TemRA cells. The V and J genes are TRBV11-2 and TRBJ2-7; no definite D call. The sequenced sample consisted of memory CD8+ T cells from PBMCs. The subset is: CD45RO+ cells pooled with CCR7-negative TemRA cells. This receptor was obtained from a man younger than 35 in good health. Some clones in this sample may be carry-over from other donors' samples. The CDR3 loop is CASGLRYEQYF. The CDR3 nucleotides read TGTGCCAGCGGATTGCGATACGAGCAGTACTTC.